A selection of T cell receptor beta chains follows, all from one sample in a study of OX40 agonist ivuxolimab in advanced cancers. The assay was immunoSEQ multiplex PCR, and TCRdb's table has in-frame clones only and misses some. The sample has 15,000 to 25,000 clones, roughly three quarters seen once. Sample: CD4+ or CD8+ T cells sorted from blood, taken in a trial of the OX40 agonist ivuxolimab. Every receptor here comes from an adult with an advanced solid tumor such as melanoma, head and neck, liver or kidney cancer. CDR3s include the opening cysteine and the closing phenylalanine or tryptophan. Each record gives: CDR3 protein, CDR3 DNA, V gene, J gene, D gene, clone size. A D gene is named only where the DNA matches it firmly. The listing skips clone size in some rows; elsewhere it reads once, few, many or a size class.

cdr3_aa: CASSPYNAGQGNEKLFF; cdr3_nt: TGTGCCAGCAGCCCCTATAATGCAGGACAGGGGAATGAAAAACTGTTTTTT; v_call: TRBV5-8; j_call: TRBJ1-4; d_call: TRBD1; clone_size: -
cdr3_aa: CATSGGGNEQFF; cdr3_nt: TGTGCCACCTCGGGAGGCGGCAATGAGCAGTTCTTC; v_call: TRBV27; j_call: TRBJ2-1; d_call: TRBD2; clone_size: -
cdr3_aa: CASSSLWADTQYF; cdr3_nt: TGTGCCAGCAGTAGTCTTTGGGCAGATACGCAGTATTTT; v_call: TRBV27; j_call: TRBJ2-3; d_call: -; clone_size: -
cdr3_aa: CASSVWIGYNEQFF; cdr3_nt: TGTGCCAGCAGTGTTTGGATAGGGTACAATGAGCAGTTCTTC; v_call: TRBV2; j_call: TRBJ2-1; d_call: -; clone_size: once
cdr3_aa: CASSLGSSGEAYNEQFF; cdr3_nt: TGTGCCAGCAGTTTAGGGTCTAGCGGGGAAGCCTACAATGAGCAGTTCTTC; v_call: TRBV27; j_call: TRBJ2-1; d_call: TRBD2; clone_size: -
cdr3_aa: CASSQVGDYGYTF; cdr3_nt: TGTGCCAGCAGCCAAGTGGGGGACTATGGCTACACCTTC; v_call: TRBV14; j_call: TRBJ1-2; d_call: -; clone_size: -
cdr3_aa: CASSLAPLYDRINTEAFF; cdr3_nt: TGTGCCAGCAGCTTGGCCCCCCTCTACGACAGGATTAACACTGAAGCTTTCTTT; v_call: TRBV5-6; j_call: TRBJ1-1; d_call: -; clone_size: -
cdr3_aa: CASSQVAPGDGYTF; cdr3_nt: TGCGCCAGCAGCCAAGTCGCGCCAGGGGATGGCTACACCTTC; v_call: TRBV4-1; j_call: TRBJ1-2; d_call: -; clone_size: -
cdr3_aa: CASSEEAGGSYEQYF; cdr3_nt: TGTGCCAGCAGTGAAGAAGCGGGAGGATCCTACGAGCAGTACTTC; v_call: TRBV6-1; j_call: TRBJ2-7; d_call: TRBD2; clone_size: -
cdr3_aa: CAWSLTNRGGYTF; cdr3_nt: TGTGCCTGGAGTTTAACAAACAGGGGCGGCTACACCTTC; v_call: TRBV30; j_call: TRBJ1-2; d_call: TRBD1; clone_size: -
cdr3_aa: CASSQDGGVNTEAFF; cdr3_nt: TGCGCCAGCAGCCAAGACGGAGGGGTGAACACTGAAGCTTTCTTT; v_call: TRBV4-3; j_call: TRBJ1-1; d_call: -; clone_size: -
cdr3_aa: CASSLLAGATDTQYF; cdr3_nt: TGTGCCAGCAGTTTATTAGCGGGGGCCACAGATACGCAGTATTTT; v_call: TRBV27; j_call: TRBJ2-3; d_call: TRBD2; clone_size: few
cdr3_aa: CASRRAGDTEAFF; cdr3_nt: TGTGCCAGCAGGAGAGCAGGGGACACTGAAGCTTTCTTT; v_call: TRBV6-6; j_call: TRBJ1-1; d_call: -; clone_size: -
cdr3_aa: CASSLSGSPGSYNEQFF; cdr3_nt: TGTGCCAGCAGTTTATCGGGATCTCCGGGCTCCTACAATGAGCAGTTCTTC; v_call: TRBV27; j_call: TRBJ2-1; d_call: -; clone_size: -
cdr3_aa: CASSVEGTSLQETQYF; cdr3_nt: TGTGCCAGCAGCGTAGAAGGGACTAGCCTCCAAGAGACCCAGTACTTC; v_call: TRBV9; j_call: TRBJ2-5; d_call: TRBD2; clone_size: once
cdr3_aa: CASSQGTDSYEQYF; cdr3_nt: TGTGCCAGCAGCCAAGGGACAGACTCCTACGAGCAGTACTTC; v_call: TRBV14; j_call: TRBJ2-7; d_call: -; clone_size: -
cdr3_aa: CASSLWGAGGQDTQYF; cdr3_nt: TGTGCCAGCAGCTTATGGGGGGCGGGTGGACAAGATACGCAGTATTTT; v_call: TRBV7-2; j_call: TRBJ2-3; d_call: -; clone_size: -
cdr3_aa: CASGAGVEAFF; cdr3_nt: TGTGCCAGCGGCGCAGGGGTTGAAGCTTTCTTT; v_call: TRBV6-5; j_call: TRBJ1-1; d_call: -; clone_size: -
cdr3_aa: CASPFNGTGSEAFF; cdr3_nt: TGTGCCAGTCCTTTTAACGGGACAGGGTCTGAAGCTTTCTTT; v_call: TRBV19; j_call: TRBJ1-1; d_call: TRBD1; clone_size: -
cdr3_aa: CASKGTRSYEQYF; cdr3_nt: TGTGCCAGCAAAGGGACTCGCTCCTACGAGCAGTACTTC; v_call: TRBV6-1; j_call: TRBJ2-7; d_call: -; clone_size: -
cdr3_aa: CASSQDWTTYNSPLHF; cdr3_nt: TGCGCCAGCAGCCAAGATTGGACGACCTATAATTCACCCCTCCACTTT; v_call: TRBV4-3; j_call: TRBJ1-6; d_call: -; clone_size: -
cdr3_aa: CASSPLPTGTDNSPLHF; cdr3_nt: TGTGCCAGCTCACCGCTACCGACCGGGACAGATAATTCACCCCTCCACTTT; v_call: TRBV18; j_call: TRBJ1-6; d_call: TRBD1; clone_size: few
cdr3_aa: CASSEGRHQETQYF; cdr3_nt: TGCGCCAGCAGTGAGGGGCGGCACCAAGAGACCCAGTACTTC; v_call: TRBV4-1; j_call: TRBJ2-5; d_call: -; clone_size: -
cdr3_aa: CASSPLRGLGELFF; cdr3_nt: TGTGCCAGCAGCCCTTTGAGGGGGCTCGGGGAGCTGTTTTTT; v_call: TRBV11-2; j_call: TRBJ2-2; d_call: TRBD1; clone_size: -
cdr3_aa: CASSIFGETYNEQFF; cdr3_nt: TGTGCCAGTAGTATTTTTGGGGAAACCTACAATGAGCAGTTCTTC; v_call: TRBV19; j_call: TRBJ2-1; d_call: -; clone_size: -
cdr3_aa: CASSPYSTQETQYF; cdr3_nt: TGCGCCAGCAGCCCCTACTCCACGCAAGAGACCCAGTACTTC; v_call: TRBV5-1; j_call: TRBJ2-5; d_call: -; clone_size: -
cdr3_aa: CASSFVSNSYEQYF; cdr3_nt: TGTGCCAGCAGCTTCGTTTCAAACTCCTACGAGCAGTACTTC; v_call: TRBV5-6; j_call: TRBJ2-7; d_call: -; clone_size: -
cdr3_aa: CASSQQRNYGYTF; cdr3_nt: TGTGCCAGCAGCCAACAACGTAACTATGGCTACACCTTC; v_call: TRBV14; j_call: TRBJ1-2; d_call: -; clone_size: -
cdr3_aa: CASSPEASSSYNSPLHF; cdr3_nt: TGCGCCAGCAGCCCTGAGGCTTCCAGCTCCTATAATTCACCCCTCCACTTT; v_call: TRBV7-3; j_call: TRBJ1-6; d_call: -; clone_size: -
cdr3_aa: CASSTSGDFYNEQFF; cdr3_nt: TGTGCCAGCAGCACTAGCGGGGACTTCTACAATGAGCAGTTCTTC; v_call: TRBV28; j_call: TRBJ2-1; d_call: TRBD2; clone_size: -
cdr3_aa: CALDRAFEAFF; cdr3_nt: TGTGCATTGGACAGAGCCTTTGAAGCTTTCTTT; v_call: TRBV30; j_call: TRBJ1-1; d_call: -; clone_size: few
cdr3_aa: CASSPPTGWGNEQFF; cdr3_nt: TGTGCCAGCAGTCCCCCGACAGGTTGGGGGAATGAGCAGTTCTTC; v_call: TRBV28; j_call: TRBJ2-1; d_call: -; clone_size: few
cdr3_aa: CASSLDSYNYGYTF; cdr3_nt: TGTGCCAGCAGTTTAGACAGTTATAACTATGGCTACACCTTC; v_call: TRBV27; j_call: TRBJ1-2; d_call: -; clone_size: -
cdr3_aa: CASSFGGTDTQYF; cdr3_nt: TGTGCCAGCAGCTTCGGCGGCACAGATACGCAGTATTTT; v_call: TRBV5-6; j_call: TRBJ2-3; d_call: -; clone_size: -
cdr3_aa: CARDRGSENTEAFF; cdr3_nt: TGTGCCAGAGATAGGGGGTCGGAAAACACTGAAGCTTTCTTT; v_call: TRBV7-9; j_call: TRBJ1-1; d_call: -; clone_size: few
cdr3_aa: CASSVAGAGDTGELFF; cdr3_nt: TGTGCCAGCAGCGTAGCGGGAGCTGGAGACACCGGGGAGCTGTTTTTT; v_call: TRBV9; j_call: TRBJ2-2; d_call: -; clone_size: -
cdr3_aa: CASSKQGGYTEAFF; cdr3_nt: TGTGCCAGCAGTAAACAGGGGGGCTATACTGAAGCTTTCTTT; v_call: TRBV6-6; j_call: TRBJ1-1; d_call: TRBD1; clone_size: -
cdr3_aa: CASSIRTSGSLGELFF; cdr3_nt: TGTGCCAGCAGCATCCGGACTAGCGGGAGCCTCGGGGAGCTGTTTTTT; v_call: TRBV11-3; j_call: TRBJ2-2; d_call: TRBD2; clone_size: -
cdr3_aa: CASSSYGIFPHEQYF; cdr3_nt: TGTGCCAGCAGCTCATATGGCATCTTCCCCCACGAGCAGTACTTC; v_call: TRBV5-4; j_call: TRBJ2-7; d_call: -; clone_size: -
cdr3_aa: CASSQGLLGGKFF; cdr3_nt: TGTGCCAGCAGCCAGGGCCTACTGGGTGGAAAGTTCTTC; v_call: TRBV5-5; j_call: TRBJ2-1; d_call: -; clone_size: -
cdr3_aa: CASSLSGDHYEQYF; cdr3_nt: TGTGCCAGCAGTTTATCAGGGGATCACTACGAGCAGTACTTC; v_call: TRBV27; j_call: TRBJ2-7; d_call: -; clone_size: few
cdr3_aa: CASRPSQGRVREKLFF; cdr3_nt: TGTGCCAGCAGACCCAGCCAGGGGAGGGTTAGAGAAAAACTGTTTTTT; v_call: TRBV7-9; j_call: TRBJ1-4; d_call: -; clone_size: -
cdr3_aa: CASSLTSGNEQYF; cdr3_nt: TGTGCCAGCAGCCTCACGAGCGGAAACGAGCAGTACTTC; v_call: TRBV9; j_call: TRBJ2-7; d_call: -; clone_size: -
cdr3_aa: CASSSRLADLQETQYF; cdr3_nt: TGTGCCAGCAGTTCGCGACTAGCGGACCTCCAAGAGACCCAGTACTTC; v_call: TRBV2; j_call: TRBJ2-5; d_call: TRBD2; clone_size: -
cdr3_aa: CASRLGRREWDLGTDTQYF; cdr3_nt: TGTGCAAGTCGCTTAGGGCGGCGGGAGTGGGACCTGGGCACAGATACGCAGTATTTT; v_call: TRBV12-2; j_call: TRBJ2-3; d_call: -; clone_size: -
cdr3_aa: CAISEWGARGSGEQYF; cdr3_nt: TGTGCCATCAGTGAGTGGGGGGCGAGGGGGAGCGGCGAGCAGTACTTC; v_call: TRBV10-3; j_call: TRBJ2-7; d_call: -; clone_size: -
cdr3_aa: CASSRAEGSTSTDTQYF; cdr3_nt: TGTGCCAGCAGTCGAGCGGAGGGGAGCACTAGCACAGATACGCAGTATTTT; v_call: TRBV28; j_call: TRBJ2-3; d_call: -; clone_size: -
cdr3_aa: CASSEEGTNEKLFF; cdr3_nt: TGTGCCAGCAGTGAAGAGGGGACTAATGAAAAACTGTTTTTT; v_call: TRBV2; j_call: TRBJ1-4; d_call: -; clone_size: -